The sample holds one count of the clone carrying this TCR beta chain. This sample was included in a study of blood T cell repertoires in COVID-19. Produced via immunoSEQ multiplex PCR; TCRdb's table is partial and in-frame only. The sample consists of approximately 210,000 clones, around four fifths of them appearing once. Trimming took 7 bases from V and 8 from J; bases not matched to a gene: 12. The CDR3 has 15 amino acids. The V gene's germline CDR1 is MGHDK and CDR2 SYGVNS. The TCR sequence derives from a woman between 45 and 60 years old with active or convalescent COVID-19. Sequencing was done on a sample of peripheral blood. The chain uses TRBV25-1 and TRBJ1-4; 8 bases are a match to TRBD1. The CDR3 loop reads CASTLGGTGVEKLFF. The DNA of the CDR3 is TGTGCCAGCACCTTAGGGGGGACAGGCGTAGAAAAACTGTTTTTT.